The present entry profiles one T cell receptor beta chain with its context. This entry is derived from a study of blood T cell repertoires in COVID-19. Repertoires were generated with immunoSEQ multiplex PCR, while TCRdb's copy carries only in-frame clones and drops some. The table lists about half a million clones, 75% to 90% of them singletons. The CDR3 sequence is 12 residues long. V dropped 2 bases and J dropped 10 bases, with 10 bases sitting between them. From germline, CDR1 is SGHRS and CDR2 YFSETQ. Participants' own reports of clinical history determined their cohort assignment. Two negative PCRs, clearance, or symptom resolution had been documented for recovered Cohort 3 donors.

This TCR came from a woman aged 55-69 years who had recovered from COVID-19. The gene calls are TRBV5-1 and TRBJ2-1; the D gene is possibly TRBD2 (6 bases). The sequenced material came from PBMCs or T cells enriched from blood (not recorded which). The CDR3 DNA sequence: TGCGCCAGCAGCTTCTCGGGGGACGAGCAGTTCTTC. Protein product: CASSFSGDEQFF. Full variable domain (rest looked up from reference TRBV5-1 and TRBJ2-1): KAGVTQTPRYLIKTRGQQVTLSCSPISGHRSVSWYQQTPGQGLQFLFEYFSETQRNKGNFPGRFSGRQFSNSRSEMNVSTLELGDSALYLCASSFSGDEQFFGPGTRLTVL.